Following are 25 T cell receptor beta chains from one sample sequenced in a study of blood T cell repertoires in COVID-19. This table comes from immunoSEQ multiplex PCR, and its TCRdb copy is limited to in-frame clones, with some not included. The sample records over 10,000 clones, roughly 93% being singletons. Sequencing was done on a sample of peripheral blood. The source is a human donor in a cohort sampled during active COVID-19.

The rearrangement uses TRBV24-1 and TRBJ2-1, with a weak D call TRBD1 (5 bases). V lost 5 bases and J 7 bases, leaving 8 bases between the germline ends. Germline CDR1 reads KGHDR; CDR2 reads SFDVKD. The CDR3 sequence is 12 residues long. The CDR3 coding sequence is TGTGCCACCAGTGTACAGGATAATGAGCAGTTCTTC. Translation: CATSVQDNEQFF.

The chain combines TRBV14 with TRBJ2-5, with a weak D call TRBD1 (5 bases). The CDR3 runs to 14 residues. Per germline, CDR1 SGHDN and CDR2 FVKESK. V was pared by 4 bases and J by 5 bases, with 14 bases between. The CDR3 sequence is CASSRQGRSETQYF. As DNA, the CDR3 is TGTGCCAGCAGCCGCCAGGGTAGAAGTGAGACCCAGTACTTC.

This chain links TRBV27 with TRBJ1-5; TRBD1 matches at 7 bases. CDR3 size: 15 residues. J gave up 0 bases and V 8 bases, and 7 bases lay outside the gene matches. Germline V gene data show CDR1 as MNHEY and CDR2 as SMNVEV (reference sequence). The CDR3 DNA reads as TGTGCCAGCGGCTCACAGGGGTATAGCAATCAGCCCCAGCATTTT. Protein product: CASGSQGYSNQPQHF.

V usage is TRBV27 and J usage is TRBJ1-6; 8 bases map to TRBD1. The CDR3 is 17 amino acids. Germline CDR1 and CDR2: MNHEY and SMNVEV (reference sequence). The ends lost 4 bases at V and 9 bases at J; junction bases unmatched: 14. CDR3 sequence: CASSSTFPQGVTSPLHF. The CDR3 DNA follows: TGTGCCAGCAGTTCCACCTTCCCACAGGGGGTTACTTCACCCCTCCACTTT.

The rearrangement links TRBV27 to TRBJ2-5; 9 bases map to TRBD2. V shed 2 bases, J shed 3 bases, and the junction held 4 bases outside the gene matches. Germline V lookup: CDR1 MNHEY, CDR2 SMNVEV (reference sequence). This CDR3 has 15 amino acids. CDR3 coding DNA: TGTGCCAGCAGTTTAGTGGGGACTAGCAAAGAGACCCAGTACTTC. Its translation is CASSLVGTSKETQYF.

The chain combines TRBV30 with TRBJ2-7, with 10 bases matching TRBD1. Germline CDR1 GTSNPN, CDR2 SVGIG (reference sequence). The J segment lost 2 bases and the V segment lost 1 base, leaving 5 bases of the junction unmatched. The CDR3 sequence is 15 residues long. CDR3 nucleotide sequence: TGTGCCTGGAGTGACACCGGGACAGGGGCCTACGAGCAGTACTTC. Amino acid sequence: CAWSDTGTGAYEQYF.

This chain joins TRBV6-1 and TRBJ2-1, with TRBD2 matching 8 bases. Trimming at V came to 2 bases and at J to 2 bases, leaving 8 bases not matched to a gene. The CDR3 spans 17 residues. Germline V gene lookup returns CDR1 MNHNS and CDR2 SASEGT. In DNA, the CDR3 is TGTGCCAGCAGTGAACCGGCGGGGGGAGCCACCTACAATGAGCAGTTCTTC. This translates into CASSEPAGGATYNEQFF.

The gene calls are TRBV3-1 (or the pseudogene TRBV3-2) and TRBJ2-3; TRBD2 matches at 12 bases. With 3 bases clipped from V and 6 bases from J, the junction kept 1 base outside the gene matches. The CDR3 has 14 amino acids. The germline V gene has CDR1 LGHDT and CDR2 YNNKEL (reference sequence). The CDR3 protein is CASSQTSGGDTQYF. The CDR3 region has the DNA TGTGCCAGCAGCCAGACTAGCGGGGGCGATACGCAGTATTTT.

The rearrangement joins TRBV7-2 to TRBJ1-1, with 10 bases lining up with TRBD1. CDR1 SGHTA and CDR2 FQGNSA come from the germline V gene. The CDR3 has 15 amino acids. J lost 5 bases, V lost 2 bases, and 5 bases had no gene match. The CDR3 is CASSLTGQGVTEAFF. CDR3 DNA sequence: TGTGCCAGCAGCTTAACCGGACAGGGGGTTACTGAAGCTTTCTTT.

This chain links TRBV11-2 with TRBJ2-7, with D unclear. The germline V gene has CDR1 SGHAT and CDR2 FQNNGV. V lost 5 bases to trimming and J lost 4 bases, with 9 bases between them. The CDR3 loop spans 12 amino acids. CDR3 in amino acids: CASSANPYEQYF. The CDR3 DNA follows: TGTGCCAGCAGCGCGAATCCTTACGAGCAGTACTTC.

The chain uses TRBV27 and TRBJ2-7; 8 bases are a match to TRBD1. The CDR3 runs to 17 residues. The germline V gene encodes CDR1 MNHEY and CDR2 SMNVEV (reference sequence). V dropped 6 bases and J dropped 3; count of bases not matched to a gene: 16. CDR3 loop: CASREEGGYGQGYEQYF. The DNA for the CDR3 is TGTGCCAGCAGAGAGGAAGGAGGGTATGGACAGGGCTACGAGCAGTACTTC.

V gene TRBV30 combines with J gene TRBJ1-1, with TRBD1 identical over 7 bases. J lost 1 base, V lost 3 bases, and 2 bases had no gene match. Per the germline V gene, CDR1 is GTSNPN and CDR2 is SVGIG (reference sequence). CDR3 length: 13 amino acids. As DNA, the CDR3 is TGTGCCTGGAGGGGACAGCCGAACACTGAAGCTTTCTTT. Encoded protein: CAWRGQPNTEAFF.

This clone showed up just once. The chain couples TRBV6-5 to TRBJ2-1; tentative D call: TRBD2 (5 bases). Germline V gene data show CDR1 as MNHEY and CDR2 as SVGAGI. Deletions cut 7 bases from V and 8 bases from J, with 21 bases between. The CDR3 spans 15 residues. CDR3 DNA: TGTGCCAGCAACCTACTAGGCGCAAGTAGGGATGAGCAGTTCTTC. Amino acid sequence: CASNLLGASRDEQFF.

This clone was detected only once. V and J are TRBV19 and TRBJ1-5; 7 positions agree with TRBD1. The CDR3 sequence is 15 residues long. V lost 4 bases to trimming and J lost 3 bases; unmatched junction nucleotides: 6. The germline CDR1 and CDR2 sequences are LNHDA and SQIVND (reference sequence). The CDR3, as DNA: TGTGCCAGTAGTAGAGACAGGGTTTCCAATCAGCCCCAGCATTTT. Protein product: CASSRDRVSNQPQHF.

The rearrangement uses TRBV28 and TRBJ2-1; no clear D gene. CDR1 and CDR2 from the germline V gene are MDHEN and SYDVKM. The CDR3 spans 16 residues. The V end was cut by 2 bases, the J end by 2 bases, with 13 bases between. CDR3 sequence (DNA): TGTGCCAGCAGTTTACAGTTGGTGTTCCCCTACAATGAGCAGTTCTTC. This sequence encodes CASSLQLVFPYNEQFF.

The chain couples TRBV25-1 to TRBJ2-1; 15 bases are a match to TRBD2. The V segment lost 8 bases and the J segment 7 bases; nucleotides outside the gene matches: 15. The CDR3 consists of 18 residues. Germline V lookup: CDR1 MGHDK, CDR2 SYGVNS. The CDR3 region is CASSRRGLAGGPSNEQFF. Written as DNA, the CDR3 is TGTGCCAGCTCCCGTCGCGGACTAGCGGGGGGGCCTAGTAATGAGCAGTTCTTC.

V is TRBV7-2 and J is TRBJ1-2; D ambiguous. CDR3 length: 17 residues. Trimming pared 0 bases from V and 3 bases from J, leaving 17 bases between. Germline CDR1 SGHTA, CDR2 FQGNSA. CDR3 loop: CASSLAEFGIVDYGYTF. CDR3 nucleotides: TGTGCCAGCAGCTTAGCCGAGTTCGGGATCGTGGACTATGGCTACACCTTC.

The rearrangement links TRBV27 to TRBJ2-2, with 8 bases aligning to TRBD1. This CDR3 has 17 amino acids. CDR1 is MNHEY, CDR2 SMNVEV, per germline (reference sequence). After removal of 2 bases from V and 1 base from J, the junction contained 6 bases not matched to a gene. The CDR3 sequence is CASSLIGGTGNTGELFF. The CDR3 DNA sequence: TGTGCCAGCAGTTTAATTGGTGGGACAGGGAACACCGGGGAGCTGTTTTTT.

V gene TRBV10-3 combines with J gene TRBJ1-1; 7 bases match TRBD1. The CDR3 runs to 14 residues. Trimming cost V 7 bases and J 1 base; bases outside gene matches: 6. Looked up from germline, CDR1 is ENHRY and CDR2 is SYGVKD. In nucleotides, the CDR3 is TGTGCCATCACGGAACAGGGGAAGAACACTGAAGCTTTCTTT. Translating it yields CAITEQGKNTEAFF.

The chain joins TRBV5-6 to TRBJ2-7; no clear D gene. Per germline, CDR1 SGHDT and CDR2 YYEEEE. The CDR3 runs to 14 residues. Trimming pared 1 base from V and 2 bases from J, leaving 10 bases between. The DNA for the CDR3 is TGTGCCAGCAGCTTGCCAGGCCAAACCTACGAGCAGTACTTC. It is translated as CASSLPGQTYEQYF.

The CDR3: CASSLMTGLSSYEQYF. The CDR3 nucleotides are TGTGCCAGCAGCTTAATGACAGGGTTAAGCTCCTACGAGCAGTACTTC. The V gene is TRBV7-9, the J gene TRBJ2-7, with 7 bases identical to TRBD1. The germline gives CDR1 SEHNR, CDR2 FQNEAQ (reference sequence). V was pared by 2 bases and J by 0 bases, with 7 bases of the junction left unmatched. CDR3 size: 16 residues.

The gene calls are TRBV9 and TRBJ2-4; 14 bases fit TRBD2. The germline CDR1 and CDR2 sequences are SGDLS and YYNGEE. The J segment lost 5 bases and the V segment lost 0 bases, leaving 7 bases of the junction unmatched. The CDR3 consists of 18 residues. For the CDR3, the DNA is TGTGCCAGCAGCGTAGCTACAGGGACTAGCGGGGGCCAAAACATTCAGTACTTC. This gives the protein CASSVATGTSGGQNIQYF.

The CDR3 DNA is TGTGCCAGCAGATCATCCTTGGCGGGGAATTCACCCCTCCACTTT. Residues: CASRSSLAGNSPLHF. The genes are TRBV6-5 and TRBJ1-6; no clear D. Germline CDR1 and CDR2: MNHEY and SVGAGI. V was trimmed by 6 bases and J by 7 bases, leaving 16 bases between them. The CDR3 is 15 amino acids.

This chain joins TRBV11-2 and TRBJ1-3; the D gene is possibly TRBD1 (6 bases). The CDR3 is 14 amino acids. The V end lost 2 bases, the J end lost 5 bases, and 10 bases lay between the germline ends. Germline CDR1 is SGHAT and CDR2 is FQNNGV. CDR3 region: CASSLPGHRNTIYF. The CDR3 DNA sequence: TGTGCCAGCAGCTTACCGGGACATCGAAACACCATATATTTT.

CDR3 sequence reads: CASSQLEYAGELFF. The DNA of the CDR3 is TGTGCCAGCAGTCAACTAGAGTACGCCGGGGAGCTGTTTTTT. This rearrangement joins TRBV6-5 to TRBJ2-2, with D maybe TRBD2 (5 bases). Trimming took 5 bases from V and 6 from J, leaving 13 bases between them. The CDR3 covers 14 residues. Germline values: CDR1 MNHEY, CDR2 SVGAGI.